The 18 T cell receptor beta chains listed next were all sequenced from one sample in a study of blood T cells in healthy people across ages. Using a J-beta primer mix together with a sample-barcoded 5' primer, a second PCR was run for roughly 7 to 12 cycles. MiXCR was run by TCRdb on the 5' RACE reads, yielding one entry per CDR3 protein. The data contain some 1,000,000 distinct CDR3 sequences, approximately 25% of them singletons. The same specimen was also included in a second study, on T cells of mothers and their children.

What was sequenced was blood. Every receptor here comes from a girl aged 2-10 years in good health.

The V call is TRBV4-3, the J call TRBJ1-2; D unclear. V was clipped by 3 bases and J by 4 bases, with 15 bases between them. Germline-derived CDR1 and CDR2 are LGHNA and YSLEER. This CDR3 is 15 amino acids long. The CDR3: CASSQSEVPFYGYTF. CDR3 DNA sequence: TGCGCCAGCAGCCAGTCCGAGGTTCCTTTCTATGGCTACACCTTC.

This clonotype was counted a few times. V is TRBV7-2 and J is TRBJ2-1; D is uncertain. The V gene lost 4 bases and the J gene lost 5 bases, with 9 bases spanning the gap. Germline V gives CDR1 SGHTA, CDR2 FQGNSA. CDR3 length: 13 amino acids. The CDR3 nucleotides read TGTGCCAGCAGCTCAGTGGTACACAATGAGCAGTTCTTC. It encodes CASSSVVHNEQFF.

This chain links TRBV9 with TRBJ2-5; D gene uncertain. The assigned J gene may be wrong: the sequence end matches TRBJ2-1 better. CDR1 is SGDLS and CDR2 is YYNGEE in the germline V gene. This CDR3 comprises 12 residues. The CDR3 sequence: CASSVVFGEQFF. In DNA, the CDR3 is TGTGCCAGCAGCGTAGTATTTGGGGAGCAGTTCTTC.

The gene calls are TRBV7-9 and TRBJ2-7; D possibly corresponds to TRBD1 (6 bases). Germline values: CDR1 SEHNR, CDR2 FQNEAQ (reference sequence). The CDR3 is 14 amino acids. The V and J ends lost 5 bases and 3 bases respectively, with 14 bases between them. CDR3 sequence reads: CASSPRGQYYEQYF. CDR3 sequence (DNA): TGTGCCAGCAGCCCAAGGGGACAATACTACGAGCAGTACTTC.

This chain links TRBV20-1 with TRBJ1-2; no definite D call. CDR3 length: 13 residues. CDR1 DFQATT and CDR2 SNEGSKA come from the germline V gene (reference sequence). Trimming took 4 bases from V and 4 from J, leaving 13 bases between them. The CDR3 here is CSATRLRGYGYTF. DNA of the CDR3: TGCAGTGCTACCCGACTGCGTGGCTATGGCTACACCTTC.

This clonotype showed up just a few times. The chain has TRBV24-1 and TRBJ2-7; no clear D. The germline V gene encodes CDR1 KGHDR and CDR2 SFDVKD. The CDR3 loop spans 14 amino acids. V lost 2 bases and J 3 bases, leaving 10 bases between the germline ends. The DNA for the CDR3 is TGTGCCACCAGTGATTCGGTCAGGTTCTACGAGCAGTACTTC. This sequence encodes CATSDSVRFYEQYF.

This clonotype was seen more than once but under ten times. The gene calls are TRBV6-5 and TRBJ2-7, with D hard to call. Germline CDR1 reads MNHEY; CDR2 reads SVGAGI. Trimming cost V 3 bases and J 4 bases, with 10 bases left between them. The CDR3 spans 13 residues. CDR3 nucleotide sequence: TGTGCCAGCAGTTATGGGCTAGGGTACGAGCAGTACTTC. This sequence encodes CASSYGLGYEQYF.

A few counts support this clonotype. The rearrangement links TRBV7-9 to TRBJ1-1, with TRBD1 as a possible D gene (5 bases). Germline V CDR1 and CDR2: SEHNR, FQNEAQ (reference sequence). V was cut by 5 bases and J by 6 bases, with 13 bases left in between. The length of the CDR3 is 13 residues. CDR3: CASSQAAGSEAFF. As DNA, the CDR3 is TGTGCCAGCAGCCAGGCGGCAGGGTCTGAAGCTTTCTTT.

In its sample, this clonotype was seen a few times. The chain is built from TRBV10-3 and TRBJ2-5; the match to TRBD2 covers 9 bases. The end of the DNA aligns better with TRBJ2-7, so the J call may be wrong. Germline values: CDR1 ENHRY, CDR2 SYGVKD. The CDR3 contains 14 residues. The CDR3 region has the DNA TGTGCCATCAGGAAGACTAGCGGACGGGACGAGCAGTACTTC. It codes for CAIRKTSGRDEQYF.

This clonotype came up a few times. The chain joins TRBV7-8 to TRBJ2-1, with TRBD1 identical over 8 bases. The J call may be incorrect, as the DNA end agrees better with TRBJ2-7. The CDR3 is made up of 15 amino acids. Germline CDR1 reads SGHVS; CDR2 reads FQNEAQ. The CDR3 coding sequence is TGTGCCAGCAGCTTAGCTTCGGGACAGGTTGCCGAGCAGTACTTC. This gives the protein CASSLASGQVAEQYF.

The genes are TRBV10-3 and TRBJ2-1, with 8 bases fitting TRBD2. Germline lookup yields CDR1 ENHRY and CDR2 SYGVKD. V trimming: 0 bases; J trimming: 6 bases; junction bases outside the gene matches: 4. The CDR3 is made up of 15 amino acids. Here the CDR3 DNA reads TGTGCCATCAGTGAGTCTAGCGGGGAGATCAATGAGCAGTTCTTC. It specifies CAISESSGEINEQFF.

This rearrangement joins TRBV2 to TRBJ1-4; D perhaps matches TRBD1 (6 bases). Deletions cut 4 bases from V and 6 bases from J, with 15 bases between. This CDR3 has 15 amino acids. Germline values: CDR1 SNHLY, CDR2 FYNNEI. The CDR3 protein is CASSGPGGEDEKLFF. CDR3 nucleotide sequence: TGTGCCAGCAGTGGGCCGGGGGGCGAAGATGAAAAACTGTTTTTT.

This chain links TRBV29-1 with TRBJ2-1; 12 bases map to TRBD2. V was pared by 8 bases and J by 10 bases, with 15 bases of the junction left unmatched. The CDR3 length is 15 residues. From germline, CDR1 is SQVTM and CDR2 ANQGSEA. The CDR3 nucleotides are TGCAGCACTCACCTACCGGGACTAGCGGGTTTAGAGCAGTTCTTC. The encoded protein is CSTHLPGLAGLEQFF.

The sample holds a few counts of this clonotype. The genes are TRBV29-1 and TRBJ2-5; TRBD2 matches 7 bases. CDR1 and CDR2 from the germline V gene are SQVTM and ANQGSEA. Trimming took 7 bases from V and 4 from J; bases not matched to a gene: 9. CDR3 length equals 13 residues. The CDR3 loop is CSAGLVLGETQYF. The CDR3 nucleotides are TGCAGCGCTGGACTAGTTTTGGGAGAGACCCAGTACTTC.

There are a few counts of this clonotype. V usage is TRBV28 and J usage is TRBJ2-7; a weak D match, TRBD1 (6 bases). This CDR3 spans 14 amino acids. V dropped 5 bases and J dropped 2 bases, with 13 bases sitting between them. Germline CDR1 and CDR2: MDHEN and SYDVKM. The CDR3 is CASSPQTGTYEQYF. Written as DNA, the CDR3 is TGTGCCAGCAGTCCCCAGACAGGAACCTACGAGCAGTACTTC.

J is TRBJ2-1 and V is TRBV4-1; 7 bases map to TRBD1. The closer fit of TRBJ2-7 to the DNA end suggests the J call may be wrong. CDR3 size: 14 residues. Germline loops: CDR1 MGHRA, CDR2 YSYEKL. Written as DNA, the CDR3 is TGCGCCAGCAGCCAAGAGGCAGGGGGCTACGAGCAGTACTTC. It specifies CASSQEAGGYEQYF.

Remarks on this clonotype: At one end, the junction sequence differs from germline, possibly due to a read error. This sequence joins TRBV28 and TRBJ1-2, with D possibly being TRBD1 (5 bases). Germline V gene lookup returns CDR1 MDHEN and CDR2 SYDVKM. The CDR3 has 15 amino acids. The CDR3 sequence: CASSTHRSSNYGYTF. The CDR3 DNA follows: TGCGCCAGCAGTACCCACAGGTCATCTAACTATGGCTACACCTTC.

J is TRBJ2-5 and V is TRBV9, with 10 bases lining up with TRBD2. Per germline, CDR1 SGDLS and CDR2 YYNGEE. V shed 0 bases, J shed 4 bases, and the junction held 6 bases outside the gene matches. CDR3 size: 16 residues. The CDR3 loop reads CASSVDVAGGGETQYF. The CDR3 DNA is TGTGCCAGCAGCGTAGATGTAGCGGGGGGCGGAGAGACCCAGTACTTC. Supplemented by reference TRBV9 and TRBJ2-5, the full variable domain reads DSGVTQTPKHLITATGQRVTLRCSPRSGDLSVYWYQQSLDQGLQFLIQYYNGEERAKGNILERFSAQQFPDLHSELNLSSLELGDSALYFCASSVDVAGGGETQYFGPGTRLLVL.